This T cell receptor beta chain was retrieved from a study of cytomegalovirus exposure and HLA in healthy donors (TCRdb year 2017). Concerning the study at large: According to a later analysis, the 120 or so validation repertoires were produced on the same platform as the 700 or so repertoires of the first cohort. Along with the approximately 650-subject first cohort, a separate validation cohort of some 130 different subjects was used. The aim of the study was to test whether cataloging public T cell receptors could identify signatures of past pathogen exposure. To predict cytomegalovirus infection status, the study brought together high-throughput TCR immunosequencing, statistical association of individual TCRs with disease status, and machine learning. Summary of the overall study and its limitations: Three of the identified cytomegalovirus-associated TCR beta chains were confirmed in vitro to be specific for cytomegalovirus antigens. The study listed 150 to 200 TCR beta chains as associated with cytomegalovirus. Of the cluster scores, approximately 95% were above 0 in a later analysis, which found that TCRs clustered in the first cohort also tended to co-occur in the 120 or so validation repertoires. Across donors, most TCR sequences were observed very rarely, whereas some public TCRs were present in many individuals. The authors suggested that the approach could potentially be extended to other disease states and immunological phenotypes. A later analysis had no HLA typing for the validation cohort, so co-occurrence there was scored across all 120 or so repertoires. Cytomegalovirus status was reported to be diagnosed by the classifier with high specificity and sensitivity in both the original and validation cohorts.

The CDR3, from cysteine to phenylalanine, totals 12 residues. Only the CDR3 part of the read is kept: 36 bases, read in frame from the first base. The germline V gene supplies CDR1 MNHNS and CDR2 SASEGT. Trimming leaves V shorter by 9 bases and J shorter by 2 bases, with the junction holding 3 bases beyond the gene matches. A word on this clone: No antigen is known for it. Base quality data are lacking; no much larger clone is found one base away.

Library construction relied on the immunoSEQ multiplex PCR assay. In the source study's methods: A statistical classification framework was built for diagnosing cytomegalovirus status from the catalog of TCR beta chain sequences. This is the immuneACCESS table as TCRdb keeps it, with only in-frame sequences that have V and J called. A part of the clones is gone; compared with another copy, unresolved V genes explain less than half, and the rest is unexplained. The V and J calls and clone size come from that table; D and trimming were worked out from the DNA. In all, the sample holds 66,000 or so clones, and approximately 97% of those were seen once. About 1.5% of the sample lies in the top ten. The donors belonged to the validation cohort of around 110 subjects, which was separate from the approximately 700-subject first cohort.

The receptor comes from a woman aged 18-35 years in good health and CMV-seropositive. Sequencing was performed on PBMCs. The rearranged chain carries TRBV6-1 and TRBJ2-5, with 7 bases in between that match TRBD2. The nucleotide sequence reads TGTGCCAGTGGGACTATTCAAGAGACCCAGTACTTC. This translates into CASGTIQETQYF.